The 21 T cell receptor beta chains given below trace back to one sample, sequenced in a study of regulatory T cells in long-lasting Graves disease. iRepertoire HTBI primers and Arm-PCR of CDR3 regions built TCR beta libraries. Via MiXCR, TCRdb re-called the multiplex PCR reads, giving one row per CDR3 protein. The repertoire has a few hundred thousand distinct CDR3 sequences, around 24% of them found once; the top ten carry roughly a quarter. Documented time point: persistent/refractory GD, antithyroid drugs over 5 years with positive TRAb. PBMC-derived RNA was used for the TCR library. The sample was peripheral blood mononuclear cells (PBMCs), taken when the disease was refractory, from a patient treated with antithyroid drugs. These receptors were obtained from a female donor with Graves disease.

The chain joins TRBV5-1 to TRBJ2-7; 12 nucleotides agree with TRBD2. V shed 3 bases, J shed 2 bases, and the junction held 9 bases outside the gene matches. The CDR3 extends over 17 amino acids. The germline V gene has CDR1 SGHRS and CDR2 YFSETQ. This CDR3 reads CASSSTRGLAGTYEQYF. The CDR3 bases are TGCGCCAGCAGCTCAACAAGAGGACTAGCGGGGACCTACGAGCAGTACTTC.

The table lists this clonotype with a few counts. The chain couples TRBV10-3 to TRBJ2-4; 15 bases match TRBD2. Trimming removed 5 bases from V and 7 bases from J; junction bases left unmatched: 9. Looked up from germline, CDR1 is ENHRY and CDR2 is SYGVKD. CDR3 length: 17 amino acids. Written as DNA, the CDR3 is TGTGCCATCAGTCTCTCGGGACTAGCGGGAGGAGGGAACATTCAGTACTTC. Translated: CAISLSGLAGGGNIQYF.

The sample holds many counts of this clonotype. The V gene is TRBV25-1, the J gene TRBJ1-2, with no clear D. The V and J ends lost 1 base and 6 bases respectively, with 15 bases between them. The CDR3 loop spans 15 amino acids. The germline V gene encodes CDR1 MGHDK and CDR2 SYGVNS. CDR3 loop: CASSESARIAHGYTF. In DNA, the CDR3 is TGTGCCAGCAGTGAATCTGCAAGGATCGCACATGGCTACACCTTC.

This clonotype appeared a few times. DNA for the CDR3: TGTGCCAGCAGATCGACAGGGGATAATCAGCCCCAGCATTTT. It yields the protein CASRSTGDNQPQHF. The chain employs TRBV6-1 and TRBJ1-5; 8 nucleotides agree with TRBD1. CDR3 length: 14 amino acids. J was trimmed by 4 bases and V by 6 bases; bases with no gene match: 5. Germline CDR1 MNHNS, CDR2 SASEGT.

The rearrangement links TRBV20-1 to TRBJ1-3, with D possibly TRBD1 on 5 matching bases. Between the trimmed V and J ends, which lost 5 bases and 0 bases, there was a span of 14 bases. Per germline, CDR1 DFQATT and CDR2 SNEGSKA (reference sequence). The CDR3 has 15 amino acids. CDR3 nucleotide sequence: TGCAGTGCTCAGAGGGGCAGAAGCTCTGGAAACACCATATATTTT. Its translation is CSAQRGRSSGNTIYF.

This clonotype was detected a few times. The gene calls are TRBV19 and TRBJ1-5; possibly TRBD1 for D (6 bases). This CDR3 spans 13 amino acids. V was trimmed by 7 bases and J by 5 bases, leaving 12 bases between them. The germline CDR1 and CDR2 sequences are LNHDA and SQIVND (reference sequence). This chain's CDR3 is CASMGQTHQPQHF. The CDR3 DNA follows: TGTGCCAGTATGGGACAAACTCATCAGCCCCAGCATTTT.

This clonotype showed up just a few times. The gene calls are TRBV11-2 and TRBJ2-2; possibly TRBD1 or TRBD2 for D (5 bases each). V was cut by 4 bases and J by 0 bases, with 12 bases left in between. The CDR3 consists of 16 residues. CDR1 and CDR2 (germline): SGHAT, FQNNGV. As DNA, the CDR3 is TGTGCCAGCAGCTCGGGACGGCTCTCGAACACCGGGGAGCTGTTTTTT. As protein: CASSSGRLSNTGELFF.

This clonotype was picked up many times. The chain uses TRBV15 and TRBJ2-2, with D perhaps given as TRBD1 or TRBD2 (5 bases each). This CDR3 has 19 residues. With 3 bases removed from V and 4 bases from J, the gap between germline ends came to 24 bases. Looked up from germline, CDR1 is LNHNV and CDR2 is YYDKDF (reference sequence). The CDR3 sequence: CATSSDILTGTWFTGELFF. The DNA for the CDR3 is TGTGCCACCAGCAGCGACATACTTACCGGGACGTGGTTCACCGGGGAGCTGTTTTTT.

The table lists this clonotype with a few counts. V usage is TRBV6-1 and J usage is TRBJ2-6; TRBD2 is a possible D gene (6 bases). The CDR3 has 15 residues. Trimming left V 7 bases short and J 0 bases short, with 10 bases between. The germline V gene has CDR1 MNHNS and CDR2 SASEGT. CDR3 sequence (DNA): TGTGCCAGCACCGACGGGGGCTCTGGGGCCAACGTCCTGACTTTC. This translates into CASTDGGSGANVLTF.

Turning to this clonotype: This may arise from a read error, as a much more abundant clone is one base away. The V and J genes are TRBV7-3 and TRBJ2-7; 10 nucleotides align to TRBD1. CDR1 SGHTA and CDR2 FQGTGA come from the germline V gene. This CDR3 region has 15 residues. CDR3 in amino acids: CASSFRQGATYGQYF. The CDR3 nucleotides read TGTGCCAGCAGCTTTAGACAGGGGGCCACCTACGGGCAGTACTTC.

This clonotype has ten or more counts. This sequence joins TRBV12-5 and TRBJ2-5; a possible D gene is TRBD2 (5 bases). Trimming took off 0 bases at V and 5 bases at J, with 13 bases between the two ends. Germline V CDR1 and CDR2: LGHNT, FRNRAP. There are 15 residues in the CDR3. CDR3 protein: CASGLVRRRGETQYF. CDR3 in DNA: TGTGCTAGTGGTTTGGTACGCAGGCGCGGGGAGACCCAGTACTTC.

V usage is TRBV5-6 and J usage is TRBJ1-1; no reliable D call. CDR1 and CDR2 (germline): SGHDT, YYEEEE. This CDR3 contains 16 residues. Trimming left V 0 bases short and J 2 bases short, with 14 bases between. The CDR3 DNA sequence: TGTGCCAGCAGCTTGGGGGCAGGACTTGATAACACTGAAGCTTTCTTT. The encoded protein is CASSLGAGLDNTEAFF.

This clonotype was seen repeatedly, ten times or more. The chain's CDR3 is CASSLGRSSEQYF. As DNA, the CDR3 is TGTGCCAGCAGTTTGGGTCGAAGTTCCGAGCAGTACTTC. The chain recombines TRBV12-3 or TRBV12-4 with TRBJ2-7; no reliable D call. This CDR3 has 13 amino acids. Trimming stripped 3 bases from V and 6 bases from J, with 12 bases between.

This chain joins TRBV27 and TRBJ2-7, with a weak D call TRBD2 (6 bases). Trimming removed 0 bases at V and 2 bases at J, with 11 bases between. The CDR3 extends over 15 amino acids. The germline gives CDR1 MNHEY, CDR2 SMNVEV (reference sequence). CDR3: CASSLSGGSTYEQYF. Written as DNA, the CDR3 is TGTGCCAGCAGTTTATCGGGGGGTTCAACCTACGAGCAGTACTTC.

This clonotype was seen more than once but under ten times. V gene TRBV6-1 combines with J gene TRBJ1-1; D unclear. Germline CDR1 reads MNHNS; CDR2 reads SASEGT. The germline V and J ends were trimmed by 4 bases and 11 bases, with 11 bases remaining between them. The length of the CDR3 is 11 residues. CDR3 bases: TGTGCCAGCAGTGGAAGACATGGGGCTTTCTTT. The encoded protein is CASSGRHGAFF.

This clonotype occurred many times. The chain has TRBV18 and TRBJ2-7; a possible D gene is TRBD2 (6 bases). CDR1 and CDR2 (germline): KGHSH, LQKENI. The CDR3 is 14 residues long. Trimming cost V 2 bases and J 1 base, with 9 bases left between them. The CDR3 region is CASSPGTPSYEQYF. CDR3 sequence (DNA): TGTGCCAGCTCACCAGGGACTCCTTCCTACGAGCAGTACTTC.

This clonotype appeared many times. CDR3 coding DNA: TGTGCCAGCAGTTTATTAGGGGTTGGCACTGAAGCTTTCTTT. It is translated as CASSLLGVGTEAFF. This chain uses TRBV28 with TRBJ1-1; tentatively, D is TRBD1 (5 bases). The CDR3 loop spans 14 amino acids. The V gene lost 1 base and the J gene lost 4 bases, with 10 bases spanning the gap. Germline V gene sequence: CDR1 MDHEN, CDR2 SYDVKM.

This clonotype was seen many times. The rearrangement joins TRBV20-1 to TRBJ1-4; TRBD1 might be the D (6 bases). Deletions cut 3 bases from V and 8 bases from J, with 19 bases between. The CDR3 covers 15 residues. CDR1 is DFQATT and CDR2 is SNEGSKA in the germline V gene (reference sequence). CDR3 DNA: TGCAGTGCTAGCGGGACACCAAATGGGGGAGAAAAACTGTTTTTT. It yields the protein CSASGTPNGGEKLFF.

This clonotype appeared many times. The chain carries TRBV2 and TRBJ1-1; D is ambiguous. The CDR3 totals 10 residues. Germline CDR1 SNHLY, CDR2 FYNNEI. Trimming cost V 2 bases and J 8 bases, with 3 bases left between them. The CDR3 region is CASSEREAFF. CDR3 DNA: TGTGCCAGCAGTGAACGGGAAGCTTTCTTT.

This clonotype appeared many times. The chain couples TRBV20-1 to TRBJ2-5; no firm D call. CDR3 length: 13 residues. The V gene's germline CDR1 is DFQATT and CDR2 SNEGSKA (reference sequence). Deletions cut 5 bases from V and 5 bases from J, with 15 bases between. CDR3 DNA: TGCAGTGCTTACGCCCAACACCCGGAGACCCAGTACTTC. As protein: CSAYAQHPETQYF.

The gene calls are TRBV6-2 or TRBV6-3 and TRBJ1-2; no firm D call. The CDR3 consists of 13 residues. Per the germline V gene, CDR1 is MNHEY and CDR2 is SVGEGT. The V gene lost 5 bases and the J gene lost 5 bases, with 12 bases spanning the gap. The CDR3 DNA follows: TGTGCCAGCAGTCCCCCCCCCGGATATGGCTACACCTTC. Its translation: CASSPPPGYGYTF.